Reported below is one T cell receptor beta chain. Assay: immunoSEQ multiplex PCR; the TCRdb copy retains only in-frame clones and omits some. In the table there are hundreds of thousands of clones, more than 65% of which are singletons. The sample originates from a study of cytotoxic CD8 clonotypes in ibrutinib-treated CLL. CDR3 length: 14 residues. Trimming removed 2 bases from V and 5 bases from J, with 13 bases in between. Germline CDR1 SGHKS, CDR2 YYEKEE (reference sequence). The clonotype comes from a human donor with chronic lymphocytic leukemia. The source was PBMCs, collected after 12 months of ibrutinib treatment. The rearrangement uses TRBV5-5 and TRBJ2-5; D is perhaps TRBD1 (6 bases). The CDR3 sequence: CASSLSGTTETQYF. The DNA of the CDR3 is TGTGCCAGCAGCTTATCCGGGACAACGGAGACCCAGTACTTC.